Following are 23 T cell receptor beta chains from one sample sequenced in a study of blood T cell repertoires in COVID-19. Clones were sequenced by immunoSEQ multiplex PCR, and TCRdb holds only the in-frame ones, with some missing. There are approximately 260,000 clones in the sample; roughly 81% occur only once, and roughly 6.7% lies in the top ten. The sample taken for sequencing was PBMCs or T cells enriched from blood (not recorded which). These receptors all stem from a woman aged 45-59 years who had been exposed to COVID-19.

V and J are TRBV7-2 and TRBJ2-7; 11 bases are a match to TRBD2. The germline gives CDR1 SGHTA, CDR2 FQGNSA. Trimming removed 1 base from V and 0 bases from J; junction bases left unmatched: 2. There are 16 residues in the CDR3. CDR3 nucleotides: TGTGCCAGCAGCTTAGGACTAGCGGGGACCTCCTACGAGCAGTACTTC. Its protein product is CASSLGLAGTSYEQYF.

A single count supports this clone. The chain links TRBV4-3 to TRBJ2-2; 8 bases match TRBD1. The germline CDR1 and CDR2 sequences are LGHNA and YSLEER. This CDR3 spans 15 amino acids. V gave up 2 bases and J gave up 4 bases; unmatched junction bases: 3. The CDR3 reads CASSQQDRVTGELFF. In DNA form, the CDR3 reads TGCGCCAGCAGCCAACAGGACAGGGTCACCGGGGAGCTGTTTTTT.

The chain is built from TRBV7-2 and TRBJ2-3; 7 bases are a match to TRBD1. Germline values: CDR1 SGHTA, CDR2 FQGNSA. J gave up 3 bases and V 1 base, and 4 bases lay outside the gene matches. The CDR3 extends over 15 amino acids. CDR3 DNA sequence: TGTGCCAGCAGCTTAGACGGGACAGTAACAGATACGCAGTATTTT. It is translated as CASSLDGTVTDTQYF. Using reference TRBV7-2 and TRBJ2-3 for the parts outside the CDR3, the full variable domain is GAGVSQSPSNKVTEKGKDVELRCDPISGHTALYWYRQSLGQGLEFLIYFQGNSAPDKSGLPSDRFSAERTGGSVSTLTIQRTQQEDSAVYLCASSLDGTVTDTQYFGPGTRLTVL.

A note on this clone: A much larger clonotype is one base distant, so this may be a read error. The chain recombines TRBV7-9 with TRBJ1-2; maybe TRBD1 (6 bases). The germline V gene encodes CDR1 SEHNR and CDR2 FQNEAQ (reference sequence). The ends were cut back, 5 bases at V and 2 bases at J, with 9 bases in the middle. CDR3 length equals 13 residues. The CDR3, as DNA: TGTGCCAGCAGCGGTCAGGGGAACTATGGCTACACCTTC. This codes for CASSGQGNYGYTF.

This sequence joins TRBV5-1 and TRBJ1-1; 9 nucleotides match TRBD1. V shed 4 bases, J shed 4 bases, and the junction held 5 bases outside the gene matches. Germline loops: CDR1 SGHRS, CDR2 YFSETQ. The CDR3 totals 14 residues. The CDR3 DNA follows: TGCGCCAGCAGCACAGGGGGCTTTCGCACTGAAGCTTTCTTT. Translating it yields CASSTGGFRTEAFF.

The gene calls are TRBV5-1 and TRBJ2-2; possible D gene TRBD1, 5 bases. The CDR3 consists of 14 residues. Germline loops: CDR1 SGHRS, CDR2 YFSETQ. Trimming pared 5 bases from V and 2 bases from J, leaving 10 bases between. CDR3: CASRGVVNTGELFF. CDR3 DNA sequence: TGCGCCAGCAGAGGGGTAGTTAACACCGGGGAGCTGTTTTTT. Drawing the rest from reference TRBV5-1 and TRBJ2-2, the complete variable domain is KAGVTQTPRYLIKTRGQQVTLSCSPISGHRSVSWYQQTPGQGLQFLFEYFSETQRNKGNFPGRFSGRQFSNSRSEMNVSTLELGDSALYLCASRGVVNTGELFFGEGSRLTVL.

The chain carries TRBV5-1 and TRBJ2-6; 13 nucleotides agree with TRBD2. V shed 0 bases, J shed 1 base, and the junction held 7 bases outside the gene matches. Germline assignment: CDR1 SGHRS and CDR2 YFSETQ. The CDR3 consists of 20 residues. The CDR3 here is CASSLVPGTSGVSGANVLTF. The CDR3 region has the DNA TGCGCCAGCAGCTTGGTCCCCGGGACTAGCGGGGTGTCTGGGGCCAACGTCCTGACTTTC.

CDR3 bases: TGTGCCAGTAGTACCATAGGAGTGGCAAACTATGGCTACACCTTC. Amino acid sequence: CASSTIGVANYGYTF. This rearrangement joins TRBV19 to TRBJ1-2, with D hard to call. The CDR3 totals 15 residues. CDR1 LNHDA and CDR2 SQIVND come from the germline V gene (reference sequence). Deletions cut 4 bases from V and 2 bases from J, with 14 bases between.

The chain recombines TRBV27 with TRBJ1-4; possibly TRBD1 for D (5 bases). Germline V CDR1 and CDR2: MNHEY, SMNVEV (reference sequence). The V and J ends lost 8 bases and 1 base respectively, with 17 bases between them. This CDR3 contains 16 residues. As DNA, the CDR3 is TGTGCCAGCGAAATTCCCCCCGGGGGAACTAATGAAAAACTGTTTTTT. Amino acids: CASEIPPGGTNEKLFF.

J is TRBJ1-2 and V is TRBV10-3; 12 bases map to TRBD1. Germline assignment: CDR1 ENHRY and CDR2 SYGVKD. There are 15 residues in the CDR3. The V and J ends lost 7 bases and 7 bases, in that order; junction bases with no gene match: 10. CDR3 bases: TGTGCCATCACTCATTCCGGGACAGGGGGCATTGGCTACACCTTC. This encodes CAITHSGTGGIGYTF.

This rearrangement joins TRBV28 to TRBJ2-5; 8 nucleotides align to TRBD2. This CDR3 region has 16 residues. CDR1 is MDHEN and CDR2 is SYDVKM in the germline V gene. The J segment lost 2 bases and the V segment lost 5 bases, leaving 10 bases of the junction unmatched. CDR3 DNA: TGTGCCAGCAGTCCGCCCCCCGGGAGGGGGCAAGAGACCCAGTACTTC. Protein: CASSPPPGRGQETQYF.

The chain links TRBV24-1 to TRBJ2-1; 9 positions agree with TRBD1. The ends lost 2 bases at V and 10 bases at J; junction bases unmatched: 8. Germline loops: CDR1 KGHDR, CDR2 SFDVKD. CDR3 length equals 15 residues. The CDR3 sequence is CATSDYAGQGREQFF. CDR3 sequence (DNA): TGTGCCACCAGTGATTATGCGGGACAGGGTAGAGAGCAGTTCTTC.

This chain connects TRBV10-3 to TRBJ1-2; TRBD1 agrees at 9 bases. Germline V CDR1 and CDR2: ENHRY, SYGVKD. The length of the CDR3 is 14 residues. After removal of 6 bases from V and 7 bases from J, the junction contained 9 bases not matched to a gene. In DNA form, the CDR3 reads TGTGCCATCAGATCCTCCGGGACAGGGAGTGGCTACACCTTC. Its protein product is CAIRSSGTGSGYTF.

The CDR3 DNA follows: TGTGCTAGTGGCCACAGGGAGAGTCAGCCCCAGCATTTT. It codes for CASGHRESQPQHF. V usage is TRBV12-5 and J usage is TRBJ1-5; perhaps TRBD1 as D (6 bases). This CDR3 is built from 13 residues. V lost 6 bases to trimming and J lost 6 bases, with 12 bases between them. Germline loops: CDR1 LGHNT, CDR2 FRNRAP.

This chain joins TRBV3-1 (or the pseudogene TRBV3-2) and TRBJ1-2; TRBD1 matches 7 bases. CDR3 size: 15 residues. The V segment lost 1 base and the J segment 4 bases; nucleotides outside the gene matches: 6. Per germline, CDR1 LGHDT and CDR2 YNNKEL (reference sequence). The CDR3 is CASSQGTGPGYGYTF. DNA for the CDR3: TGTGCCAGCAGCCAAGGGACAGGCCCTGGCTATGGCTACACCTTC.

Worth noting for this clone: At one of its ends the junction is not consistent with the germline gene, which may arise from a read error. The chain links TRBV5-6 to TRBJ1-3; D not resolved. From germline, CDR1 is SGHDT and CDR2 YYEEEE. This CDR3 is built from 15 residues. CDR3: CASRLGASSGNTIYF. The CDR3, as DNA: TGTGCCAGCAGGTTGGGCGCTAGCTCTGGAAACACCATATATTTT.

J is TRBJ1-1 and V is TRBV5-1; TRBD1 aligns across 7 bases. Per the germline V gene, CDR1 is SGHRS and CDR2 is YFSETQ. The CDR3 has 14 amino acids. V lost 8 bases, J lost 0 bases, and 7 bases stayed unmatched. The DNA of the CDR3 is TGCGCCAGTGCCCAGGGACAGCTGAACACTGAAGCTTTCTTT. Its translation is CASAQGQLNTEAFF.

The chain uses TRBV14 and TRBJ1-1; possibly TRBD1 for D (6 bases). V dropped 8 bases and J dropped 4 bases, with 14 bases sitting between them. CDR1 is SGHDN, CDR2 FVKESK, per germline. This CDR3 has 13 amino acids. CDR3 bases: TGTGCCAGCCAAGATGGGGGGGCCACTGAAGCTTTCTTT. Translating it yields CASQDGGATEAFF. The whole variable domain, filled in from reference TRBV14 and TRBJ1-1, reads EAGVTQFPSHSVIEKGQTVTLRCDPISGHDNLYWYRRVMGKEIKFLLHFVKESKQDESGMPNNRFLAERTGGTYSTLKVQPAELEDSGVYFCASQDGGATEAFFGQGTRLTVV.

J is TRBJ1-5 and V is TRBV10-3, with a possible D match to TRBD1 (6 bases). Deletions cut 7 bases from V and 3 bases from J, with 10 bases between. The CDR3 is 13 residues long. Germline V CDR1 and CDR2: ENHRY, SYGVKD. DNA for the CDR3: TGTGCCATCATCCGACAGGACAATCAGCCCCAGCATTTT. It specifies CAIIRQDNQPQHF.

The V and J genes are TRBV9 and TRBJ2-5; no definite D call. The ends were cut back, 4 bases at V and 5 bases at J, with 6 bases in the middle. Germline V CDR1 and CDR2: SGDLS, YYNGEE. The CDR3 totals 11 residues. In DNA form, the CDR3 reads TGTGCCAGCAGCTCTGGCGAGACCCAGTACTTC. Its protein is CASSSGETQYF.

Notes on this clone: The same CDR3 also results from other DNA sequences found in this sample. The V and J genes are TRBV28 and TRBJ2-3; 12 positions match TRBD2. Germline loops: CDR1 MDHEN, CDR2 SYDVKM. The CDR3 length is 15 residues. V dropped 11 bases and J dropped 2; count of bases not matched to a gene: 8. The DNA of the CDR3 is TGTGCCTCCTCTCTAGCGGGGGGGCCCACAGATACGCAGTATTTT. Translated, it gives CASSLAGGPTDTQYF.

This sequence joins TRBV5-1 and TRBJ2-3; maybe TRBD1 (5 bases). The V gene lost 4 bases and the J gene lost 0 bases, with 15 bases spanning the gap. Germline V gene sequence: CDR1 SGHRS, CDR2 YFSETQ. The CDR3 loop spans 16 amino acids. CDR3 amino acids: CASSRSRASSTDTQYF. The CDR3 nucleotides read TGCGCCAGCAGCAGATCCAGGGCGTCTAGCACAGATACGCAGTATTTT. Drawing the rest from reference TRBV5-1 and TRBJ2-3, the complete variable domain is KAGVTQTPRYLIKTRGQQVTLSCSPISGHRSVSWYQQTPGQGLQFLFEYFSETQRNKGNFPGRFSGRQFSNSRSEMNVSTLELGDSALYLCASSRSRASSTDTQYFGPGTRLTVL.

This clone was detected once. This rearrangement joins TRBV11-3 to TRBJ2-2; the match to TRBD2 covers 7 bases. V was clipped by 1 base and J by 1 base; unmatched bases: 0. Germline V gene data show CDR1 as SGHNT and CDR2 as YENEEA. The CDR3 is 15 residues long. The CDR3 reads CASSLGTRNTGELFF. DNA of the CDR3: TGTGCCAGCAGCTTAGGGACTAGGAACACCGGGGAGCTGTTTTTT.